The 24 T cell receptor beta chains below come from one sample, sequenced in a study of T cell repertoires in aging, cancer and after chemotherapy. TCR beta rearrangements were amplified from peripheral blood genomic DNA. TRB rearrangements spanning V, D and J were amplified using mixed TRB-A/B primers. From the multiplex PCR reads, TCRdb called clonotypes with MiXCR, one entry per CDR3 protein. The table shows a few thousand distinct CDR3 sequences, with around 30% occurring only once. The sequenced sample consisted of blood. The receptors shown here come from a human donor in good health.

CDR3 sequence (DNA): TGCAGTGCTGACAAGAACACTGAAGCTTTCTTT. Protein sequence: CSADKNTEAFF. The rearrangement uses TRBV20-1 and TRBJ1-1; D gene unclear. There are 11 residues in the CDR3. Germline assignment: CDR1 DFQATT and CDR2 SNEGSKA (reference sequence). With 5 bases removed from V and 1 base from J, the gap between germline ends came to 5 bases.

The CDR3 DNA follows: TGTGCCAGCAGCTTGATCCCAGGGGGCGCCGGGCCTAGGGCACCCCTCCACTTT. Encoded protein: CASSLIPGGAGPRAPLHF. This chain links TRBV5-5 with TRBJ1-6, with 8 bases fitting TRBD1. This CDR3 region has 18 residues. After removal of 1 base from V and 11 bases from J, the junction contained 17 bases not matched to a gene. Germline V gene sequence: CDR1 SGHKS, CDR2 YYEKEE (reference sequence).

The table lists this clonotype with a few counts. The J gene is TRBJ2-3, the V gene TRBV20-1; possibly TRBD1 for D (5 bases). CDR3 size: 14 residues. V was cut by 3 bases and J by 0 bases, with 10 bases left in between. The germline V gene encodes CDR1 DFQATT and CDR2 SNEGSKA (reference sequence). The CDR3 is CSARGPASTDTQYF. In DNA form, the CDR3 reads TGCAGTGCTAGGGGGCCGGCTAGCACAGATACGCAGTATTTT.

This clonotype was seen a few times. CDR3 loop: CASSFGDRGFRVKLFF. The CDR3 DNA sequence: TGTGCCAGCAGTTTTGGCGACAGGGGTTTTCGGGTAAAACTGTTTTTT. The chain recombines TRBV12-3 or TRBV12-4 with TRBJ1-4, with 8 bases that match TRBD1. The CDR3 contains 16 residues. V lost 3 bases, J lost 10 bases, and 13 bases stayed unmatched.

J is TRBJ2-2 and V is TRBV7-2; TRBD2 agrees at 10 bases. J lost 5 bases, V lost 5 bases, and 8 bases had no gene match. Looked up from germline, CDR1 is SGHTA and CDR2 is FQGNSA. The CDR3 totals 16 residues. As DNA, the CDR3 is TGTGCCAGCAGCCGGGGACTAGCGAGACAGACCGGGGAGCTGTTTTTT. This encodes CASSRGLARQTGELFF.

In nucleotides, the CDR3 is TGTGCCAGCAGTTTATCGCGACAGCCCTACGAGCAGTACTTC. Translated, it gives CASSLSRQPYEQYF. The chain has TRBV27 and TRBJ2-7, with D tentatively TRBD1 (5 bases). V was shortened by 0 bases and J by 2 bases, with 8 bases between the two germline ends. CDR1 is MNHEY and CDR2 is SMNVEV in the germline V gene (reference sequence). CDR3 length: 14 amino acids.

This CDR3 reads CATSDLRVTGGADTQYF. The DNA of the CDR3 is TGTGCCACCAGTGATTTGCGTGTGACAGGGGGCGCAGATACGCAGTATTTT. This rearrangement joins TRBV24-1 to TRBJ2-3; 10 positions agree with TRBD1. The length of the CDR3 is 17 residues. Germline V gives CDR1 KGHDR, CDR2 SFDVKD. The V segment lost 0 bases and the J segment 4 bases; nucleotides outside the gene matches: 6.

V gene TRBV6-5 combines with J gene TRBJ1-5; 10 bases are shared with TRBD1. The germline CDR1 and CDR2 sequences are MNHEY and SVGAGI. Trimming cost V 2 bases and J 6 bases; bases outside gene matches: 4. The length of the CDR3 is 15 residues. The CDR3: CASSYGTGEGQPQHF. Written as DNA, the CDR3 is TGTGCCAGCAGTTACGGGACAGGGGAGGGTCAGCCCCAGCATTTT.

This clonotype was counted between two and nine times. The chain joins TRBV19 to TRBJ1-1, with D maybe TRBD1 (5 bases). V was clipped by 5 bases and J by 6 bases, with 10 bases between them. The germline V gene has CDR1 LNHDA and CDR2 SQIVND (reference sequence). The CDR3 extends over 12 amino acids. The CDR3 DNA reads TGTGCCAGTAGTGTCCCGGGGGCTGAAGCTTTCTTT. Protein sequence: CASSVPGAEAFF.

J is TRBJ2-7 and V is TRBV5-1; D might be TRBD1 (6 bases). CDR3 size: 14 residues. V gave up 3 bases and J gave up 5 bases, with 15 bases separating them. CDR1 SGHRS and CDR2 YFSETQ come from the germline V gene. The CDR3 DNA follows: TGCGCCAGCAGCTCACTCGCGCAGGGGAACGAGCAGTACTTC. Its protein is CASSSLAQGNEQYF.

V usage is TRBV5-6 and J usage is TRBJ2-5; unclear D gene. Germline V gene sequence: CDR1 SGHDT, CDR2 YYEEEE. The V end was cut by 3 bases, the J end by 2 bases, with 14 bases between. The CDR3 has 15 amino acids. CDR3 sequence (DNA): TGTGCCAGCAGCTGGAGAGGACGGAGTCAAGAGACCCAGTACTTC. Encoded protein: CASSWRGRSQETQYF.

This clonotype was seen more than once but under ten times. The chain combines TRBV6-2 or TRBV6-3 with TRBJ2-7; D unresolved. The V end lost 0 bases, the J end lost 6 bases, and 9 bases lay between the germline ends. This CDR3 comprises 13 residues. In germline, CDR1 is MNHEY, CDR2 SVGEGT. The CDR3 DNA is TGTGCCAGCAGTTACTCGACTCTCGTCGAGCAGTACTTC. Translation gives CASSYSTLVEQYF.

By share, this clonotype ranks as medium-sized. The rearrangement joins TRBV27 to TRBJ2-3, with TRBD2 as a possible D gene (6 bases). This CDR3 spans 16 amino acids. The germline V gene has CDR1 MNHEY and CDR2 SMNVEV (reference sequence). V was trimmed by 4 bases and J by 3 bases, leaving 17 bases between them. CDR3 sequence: CASSSRWRDGTDTQYF. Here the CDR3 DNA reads TGTGCCAGCAGTTCCCGCTGGCGGGATGGGACAGATACGCAGTATTTT.

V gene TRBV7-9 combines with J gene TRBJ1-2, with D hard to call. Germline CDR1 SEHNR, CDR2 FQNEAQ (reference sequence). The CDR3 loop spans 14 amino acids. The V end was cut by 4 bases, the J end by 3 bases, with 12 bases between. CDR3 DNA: TGTGCCAGCAGCTCACCCGGGGTAGACTATGGCTACACCTTC. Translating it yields CASSSPGVDYGYTF.

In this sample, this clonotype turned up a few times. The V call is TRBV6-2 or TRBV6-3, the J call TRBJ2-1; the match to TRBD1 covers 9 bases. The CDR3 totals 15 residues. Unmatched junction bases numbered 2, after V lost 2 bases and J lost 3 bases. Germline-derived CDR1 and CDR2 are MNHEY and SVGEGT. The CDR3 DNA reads TGTGCCAGCAGTTACGGGACAGGGATCTACAATGAGCAGTTCTTC. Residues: CASSYGTGIYNEQFF.

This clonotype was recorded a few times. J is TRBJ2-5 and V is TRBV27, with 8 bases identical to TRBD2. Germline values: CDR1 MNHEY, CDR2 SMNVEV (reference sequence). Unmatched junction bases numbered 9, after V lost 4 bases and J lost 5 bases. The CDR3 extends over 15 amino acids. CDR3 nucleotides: TGTGCCAGCAGTTGGGGAAGCGGGAGCGGCGAGACCCAGTACTTC. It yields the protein CASSWGSGSGETQYF.

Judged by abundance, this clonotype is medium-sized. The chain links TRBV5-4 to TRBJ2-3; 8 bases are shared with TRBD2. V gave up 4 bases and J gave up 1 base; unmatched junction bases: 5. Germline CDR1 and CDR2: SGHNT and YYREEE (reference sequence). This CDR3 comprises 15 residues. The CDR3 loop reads CASSPPTSGTDTQYF. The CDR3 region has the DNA TGTGCCAGCAGCCCACCGACTAGCGGCACAGATACGCAGTATTTT. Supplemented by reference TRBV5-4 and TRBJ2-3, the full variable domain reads ETGVTQSPTHLIKTRGQQVTLRCSSQSGHNTVSWYQQALGQGPQFIFQYYREEENGRGNFPPRFSGLQFPNYSSELNVNALELDDSALYLCASSPPTSGTDTQYFGPGTRLTVL.

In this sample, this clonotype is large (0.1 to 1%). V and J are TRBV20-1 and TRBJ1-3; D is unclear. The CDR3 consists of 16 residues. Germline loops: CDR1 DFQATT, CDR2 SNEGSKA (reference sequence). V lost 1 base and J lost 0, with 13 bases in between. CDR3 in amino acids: CSARAPRADSGNTIYF. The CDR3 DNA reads TGCAGTGCTAGAGCCCCCAGAGCGGACTCTGGAAACACCATATATTTT.

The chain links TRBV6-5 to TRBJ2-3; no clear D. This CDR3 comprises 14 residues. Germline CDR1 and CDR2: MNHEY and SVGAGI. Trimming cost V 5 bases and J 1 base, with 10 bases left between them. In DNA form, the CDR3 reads TGTGCCAGCAGTGAAGCATGGGGCACAGATACGCAGTATTTT. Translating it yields CASSEAWGTDTQYF.

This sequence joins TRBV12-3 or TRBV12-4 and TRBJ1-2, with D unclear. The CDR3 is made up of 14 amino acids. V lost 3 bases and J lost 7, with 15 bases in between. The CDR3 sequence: CASSFGSQAAGYTF. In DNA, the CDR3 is TGTGCCAGCAGTTTCGGGTCCCAGGCGGCTGGCTACACCTTC.

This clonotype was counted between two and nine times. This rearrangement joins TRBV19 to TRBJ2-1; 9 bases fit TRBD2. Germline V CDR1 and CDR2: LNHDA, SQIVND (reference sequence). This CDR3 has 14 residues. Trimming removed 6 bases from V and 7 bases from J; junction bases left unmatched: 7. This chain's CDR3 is CASRGSGSFNEQFF. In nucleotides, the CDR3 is TGTGCCAGTAGGGGTAGCGGGAGTTTTAATGAGCAGTTCTTC.

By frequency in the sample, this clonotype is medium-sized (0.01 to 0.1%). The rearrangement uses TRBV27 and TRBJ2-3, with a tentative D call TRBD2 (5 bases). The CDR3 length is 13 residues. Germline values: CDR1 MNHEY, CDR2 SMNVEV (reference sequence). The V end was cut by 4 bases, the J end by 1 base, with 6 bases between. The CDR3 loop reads CASSSSRTDTQYF. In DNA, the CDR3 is TGTGCCAGCAGTTCTAGCCGCACAGATACGCAGTATTTT.

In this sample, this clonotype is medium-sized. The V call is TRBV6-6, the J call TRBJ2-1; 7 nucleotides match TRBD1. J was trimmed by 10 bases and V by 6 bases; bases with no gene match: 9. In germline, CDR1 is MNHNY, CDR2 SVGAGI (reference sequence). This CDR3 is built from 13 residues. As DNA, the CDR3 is TGTGCCAGCAGCAACAGACAGGGAAGCGAGCAGTTCTTC. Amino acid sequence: CASSNRQGSEQFF.

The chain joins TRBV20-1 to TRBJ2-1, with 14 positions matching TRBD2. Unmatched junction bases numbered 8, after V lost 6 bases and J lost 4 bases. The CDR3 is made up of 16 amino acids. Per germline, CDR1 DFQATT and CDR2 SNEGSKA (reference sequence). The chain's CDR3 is CSAGTSGRLIYNEQFF. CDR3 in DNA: TGCAGTGCCGGGACTAGCGGGAGACTGATATACAATGAGCAGTTCTTC.